This is a list of T cell receptor beta chains from one sample in a study of blood T cell repertoires in COVID-19. Only in-frame clones appear in the TCRdb table, and some are missing; sequencing was by immunoSEQ multiplex PCR. Here the sample spans fewer than 300,000 clones, 70% to 90% being singletons. The sequenced material came from PBMCs or T cells enriched from blood (not recorded which). The receptors come from a woman aged 35 to 49 with acute COVID-19. The CDR3 runs from the conserved cysteine through the conserved F or W. The D gene is left open where the match is weak. Expanded clones get a size class; other rows say once, few or many, or leave the size out.

TRBV9	TRBJ2-2	.	.	17	TGTGCCAGCAGCGACGGACCACGGGAGTGGGACACCGGGGAGCTGTTTTTT	CASSDGPREWDTGELFF
TRBV30	TRBJ1-1	.	TRBD1	13	TGTGCCCTCGAACAGGGGCTCGGGACTGAAGCTTTCTTT	CALEQGLGTEAFF
TRBV2	TRBJ2-2	.	TRBD2	16	TGTGCCAGCAGTGCTAGCGGGGTTAGTAACACCGGGGAGCTGTTTTTT	CASSASGVSNTGELFF
TRBV12-3/TRBV12-4	TRBJ1-5	.	TRBD1	13	TGTGCCAGCAGTCCTCCAGACAGGGCGCCCCAGCATTTT	CASSPPDRAPQHF
TRBV29-1	TRBJ2-2	.	TRBD2	13	TGCAGCGTTGGGGAGCGGGGTACCGGGGAGCTGTTTTTT	CSVGERGTGELFF
TRBV18	TRBJ1-2	.	.	15	TGTGCCAGCTCACCACCATCGCGGGGGGCGTATGGCTACACCTTC	CASSPPSRGAYGYTF
TRBV7-2	TRBJ1-6	.	TRBD1	14	TGTGCCAGCACCAGACAGGGGAATAATTCACCCCTCCACTTT	CASTRQGNNSPLHF
TRBV28	TRBJ2-6	.	.	15	TGTGCCAGCAGAACAGGGTACTCTGGGGCCAACGTCCTGACTTTC	CASRTGYSGANVLTF
TRBV7-3	TRBJ2-5	.	TRBD2	16	TGTGCCAGCAGACGTGGGGACCTAGCGGGAGGAGAGACCCAGTACTTC	CASRRGDLAGGETQYF
TRBV12-3/TRBV12-4	TRBJ2-1	.	.	13	TGTGCCAGCAGACAGGATTCGGAAAATGAGCAGTTCTTC	CASRQDSENEQFF
TRBV27	TRBJ1-6	.	.	18	TGTGCCAGCAGAACTTTACTCCGGGCCAAACGGCCGGGATCACCCCTCCACTTT	CASRTLLRAKRPGSPLHF
TRBV2	TRBJ1-2	once	.	14	TGTGCCAGCAGTGGAGCGGGCCAAAGGCAAGGCTACACCTTC	CASSGAGQRQGYTF
TRBV10-1	TRBJ2-1	.	TRBD1	13	TGCGCCAGCAGCTCGGACAGGCGGGATGAGCAGTTCTTC	CASSSDRRDEQFF
TRBV5-4	TRBJ1-6	few	TRBD1	18	TGTGCCAGCAGCCCAAATATCCCAAAGACAGGGGAAAATTCACCCCTCCACTTT	CASSPNIPKTGENSPLHF
TRBV21-1	TRBJ2-1	.	.	17	TGTGCCAGCAGCAACGGACTAGCGGGTAGCTCCTACAATGAGCAGTTCTTC	CASSNGLAGSSYNEQFF
TRBV6-2/TRBV6-3	TRBJ1-5	.	.	14	TGTGCCAGCAGTTACCCGGGGAGGGTCCAGCCCCAGCATTTT	CASSYPGRVQPQHF
TRBV19	TRBJ2-5	.	TRBD2	14	TGTGCCAGTAGCCTAGCGGGAGATTTAGAGACCCAGTACTTC	CASSLAGDLETQYF
TRBV19	TRBJ2-3	.	TRBD2	18	TGTGCCAGTAGTATAGATGGGAGACTAGCGCCTAGCACAGATACGCAGTATTTT	CASSIDGRLAPSTDTQYF
TRBV30	TRBJ2-1	.	TRBD2	12	TGTGCCTGGAGTATGGTAGCGGGAGAGCAGTTCTTC	CAWSMVAGEQFF
TRBV28	TRBJ1-6	.	.	16	TGTGCCAGCAGCCTAGCCGGGATCCAGGATAATTCACCCCTCCACTTT	CASSLAGIQDNSPLHF
TRBV5-6	TRBJ1-2	.	.	12	TGTGCCAGCCACCAGGGAATGGATGGCTACACCTTC	CASHQGMDGYTF
TRBV9	TRBJ1-6	.	.	14	TGTGCCAGCAGTCGGGACATAAACGGCTCACCCCTCCACTTT	CASSRDINGSPLHF
TRBV24-1	TRBJ2-1	.	TRBD1	16	TGTGCCACCAGTGTCCCGGGACAGGACTCCTACAATGAGCAGTTCTTC	CATSVPGQDSYNEQFF
TRBV10-2	TRBJ2-7	.	TRBD2	13	TGCGCCAGCAGGAGCGGGGCTGGCTACGAGCAGTACTTC	CASRSGAGYEQYF
TRBV7-9	TRBJ2-2	.	.	16	TGTGCCAGCAGCTTAATGTACGAGGTTCGTGCCGGGGAGCTGTTTTTT	CASSLMYEVRAGELFF
TRBV5-8	TRBJ1-2	.	TRBD1	15	TGTGCCAGCAGCTTGGGGGACAGGGACTTCTATGGCTACACCTTC	CASSLGDRDFYGYTF
TRBV10-3	TRBJ1-3	.	.	14	TGTGCCATCAGGTCCGGCGAGGGTACAAACACCATATATTTT	CAIRSGEGTNTIYF
TRBV7-8	TRBJ2-7	few	.	14	TGTGCCAGCAGCTCCCTTGGCGGAACCTACGAGCAGTACTTC	CASSSLGGTYEQYF
TRBV7-3	TRBJ2-1	.	TRBD2	17	TGTGCCAGCAGCTTATACCCAGCGGGAGGAAACTACAATGAGCAGTTCTTC	CASSLYPAGGNYNEQFF
TRBV2	TRBJ2-5	once	.	14	TGTGCCAGCAGGGCGGGCCCCCTCCAAGAGACCCAGTACTTC	CASRAGPLQETQYF
TRBV2	TRBJ2-7	.	TRBD2	14	TGTGCCAGCAGGGCCGGGACTAGCAGCTACGAGCAGTACTTC	CASRAGTSSYEQYF
TRBV11-2	TRBJ1-2	.	TRBD1	18	TGTGCCAGCAGCTCTTTCCGGGACAGGGGGCGTAGAGGGTATGGCTACACCTTC	CASSSFRDRGRRGYGYTF
TRBV7-6	TRBJ2-7	few	TRBD2	15	TGTGCCAGCAGCCAATTTAGCGGGGACACCTACGAGCAGTACTTC	CASSQFSGDTYEQYF
TRBV27	TRBJ2-1	.	TRBD2	16	TGTGCCAGCAGGGGACTAGCGGGAGAGGTGAACAATGAGCAGTTCTTC	CASRGLAGEVNNEQFF
TRBV24-1	TRBJ1-1	.	.	13	TGTGCCACCAGTGATTTGCAAGGGGGTCGGGCTTTCTTT	CATSDLQGGRAFF
TRBV5-1	TRBJ2-1	.	TRBD1	15	TGCGCCAGCAGCTCGGGACAGGGGGCGTACAATGAGCAGTTCTTC	CASSSGQGAYNEQFF
TRBV3-1/TRBV3-2	TRBJ1-2	.	TRBD1	17	TGTGCCAGCAGCCAAGATCTCCGGACAGGGTCTTTTCGCGGCTACACCTTC	CASSQDLRTGSFRGYTF